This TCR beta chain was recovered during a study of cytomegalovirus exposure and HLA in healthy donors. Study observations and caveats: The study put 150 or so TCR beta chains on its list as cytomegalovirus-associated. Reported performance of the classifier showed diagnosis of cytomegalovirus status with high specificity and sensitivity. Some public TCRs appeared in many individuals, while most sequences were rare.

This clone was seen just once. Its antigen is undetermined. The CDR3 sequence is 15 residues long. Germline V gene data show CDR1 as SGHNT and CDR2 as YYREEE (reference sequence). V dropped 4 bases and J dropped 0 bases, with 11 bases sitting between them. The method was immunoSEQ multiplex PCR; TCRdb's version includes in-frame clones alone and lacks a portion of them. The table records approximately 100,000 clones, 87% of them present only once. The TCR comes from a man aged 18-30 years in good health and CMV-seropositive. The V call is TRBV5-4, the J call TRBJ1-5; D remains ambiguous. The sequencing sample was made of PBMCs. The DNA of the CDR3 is TGTGCCAGCAGCCTAACGCCTAATAGCAATCAGCCCCAGCATTTT. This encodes CASSLTPNSNQPQHF.